The 21 T cell receptor beta chains presented below share a single source sample, sequenced in a study of neurological immune-mediated disorders. Time point noted: technical triplicate 1. TCRdb analysed the 5' RACE reads with MiXCR anew, one entry per CDR3 protein. The sample shows roughly 41,000 distinct CDR3 sequences, approximately 12% of them seen only once. The sample comprised PBMCs. The receptor source for this set is a man aged 55 to 70 with HTLV-1-associated myelopathy (HAM/TSP).

By sample fraction, this clonotype is medium-sized. The V call is TRBV20-1, the J call TRBJ1-4; 7 bases are shared with TRBD1. Germline assignment: CDR1 DFQATT and CDR2 SNEGSKA (reference sequence). The CDR3 has 13 amino acids. Unmatched junction bases numbered 4, after V lost 6 bases and J lost 3 bases. CDR3 residues: CSALTGPNEKLFF. The DNA for the CDR3 is TGCAGTGCCCTGACAGGGCCTAATGAAAAACTGTTTTTT.

This clonotype has at least ten counts. The chain uses TRBV19 and TRBJ2-1, with TRBD2 matching over 10 bases. This CDR3 has 15 amino acids. CDR1 is LNHDA, CDR2 SQIVND, per germline (reference sequence). The J segment lost 7 bases and the V segment lost 8 bases, leaving 11 bases of the junction unmatched. The CDR3 region has the DNA TGTGCCAGTCAAGGAGCGGGAGGGAGGTGGAATGAGCAGTTCTTC. It specifies CASQGAGGRWNEQFF.

This clonotype was recorded at least ten times. The chain is built from TRBV20-1 and TRBJ2-2; 9 bases line up with TRBD1. J gave up 6 bases and V 6 bases, and 17 bases lay outside the gene matches. This CDR3 spans 17 amino acids. The germline CDR1 and CDR2 sequences are DFQATT and SNEGSKA (reference sequence). This CDR3 is CSAPKFGQGTRSGELFF. Written as DNA, the CDR3 is TGCAGTGCCCCGAAGTTCGGACAGGGGACGCGGTCCGGGGAGCTGTTTTTT.

This clonotype was found many times. The rearrangement joins TRBV20-1 to TRBJ2-2, with TRBD2 matching 12 bases. J was trimmed by 6 bases and V by 1 base; bases with no gene match: 9. CDR3 length: 17 residues. Germline CDR1 DFQATT, CDR2 SNEGSKA (reference sequence). CDR3 loop: CSARGLLAGGSAGELFF. The CDR3 DNA is TGCAGTGCTAGAGGACTTCTAGCGGGGGGGTCGGCCGGGGAGCTGTTTTTT.

This clonotype occurred many times. The chain joins TRBV9 to TRBJ2-3, with TRBD2 matching 9 bases. Unmatched junction bases numbered 8, after V lost 1 base and J lost 8 bases. The CDR3 loop spans 15 amino acids. Germline assignment: CDR1 SGDLS and CDR2 YYNGEE. The CDR3 protein is CASSVSVAGGVTQYF. CDR3 DNA: TGTGCCAGCAGCGTATCGGTCGCGGGAGGGGTTACGCAGTATTTT.

This clonotype is termed medium-sized. This chain links TRBV4-1 with TRBJ2-5; the match to TRBD2 covers 11 bases. Germline V gives CDR1 MGHRA, CDR2 YSYEKL. The CDR3 sequence is 16 residues long. V dropped 4 bases and J dropped 4; count of bases not matched to a gene: 8. For the CDR3, the DNA is TGCGCCAGCAGCCTTGTCACTAGCGGGAGACGAGAGACCCAGTACTTC. It codes for CASSLVTSGRRETQYF.

This clonotype has ten or more counts. This chain joins TRBV5-5 and TRBJ1-6; TRBD1 matches 9 bases. The CDR3 extends over 16 amino acids. CDR1 is SGHKS, CDR2 YYEKEE, per germline (reference sequence). V lost 4 bases to trimming and J lost 7 bases; unmatched junction nucleotides: 9. The CDR3 loop reads CASSTLGQGWNSPLHF. The CDR3, as DNA: TGTGCCAGCAGCACCCTTGGACAGGGGTGGAATTCACCCCTCCACTTT. Variable domain in full (rest from reference TRBV5-5 and TRBJ1-6): DAGVTQSPTHLIKTRGQQVTLRCSPISGHKSVSWYQQVLGQGPQFIFQYYEKEERGRGNFPDRFSARQFPNYSSELNVNALLLGDSALYLCASSTLGQGWNSPLHFGNGTRLTVT.

This clonotype was counted at least ten times. The gene calls are TRBV30 and TRBJ2-1; D possibly matches TRBD1 or TRBD2 (5 bases each). The CDR3 totals 15 residues. Germline V gene data show CDR1 as GTSNPN and CDR2 as SVGIG (reference sequence). Trimming removed 5 bases at V and 8 bases at J, with 22 bases between. Here the CDR3 reads CAWDLGTGTFDEQFF. CDR3 nucleotide sequence: TGTGCCTGGGACCTGGGGACGGGGACGTTCGATGAGCAGTTCTTC.

Comment on this clonotype: An end of the junction does not agree with germline; a read error may underlie this. This chain links TRBV5-1 with TRBJ2-7, with 12 bases identical to TRBD2. There are 16 residues in the CDR3. Germline lookup yields CDR1 SGHRS and CDR2 YFSETQ. CDR3 in amino acids: CTSSLGLAGGPYEQYF. The DNA of the CDR3 is TGCACCAGCAGCTTGGGGCTAGCGGGAGGGCCCTACGAGCAGTACTTC.

This clonotype was seen many times. V and J are TRBV4-1 and TRBJ2-6, with TRBD2 matching over 7 bases. The germline CDR1 and CDR2 sequences are MGHRA and YSYEKL. This CDR3 contains 18 residues. V was clipped by 0 bases and J by 2 bases; unmatched bases: 7. CDR3 DNA: TGCGCCAGCAGCCAAGATCATTCAGGGAGGGCTGGGGCCAACGTCCTGACTTTC. Translating gives CASSQDHSGRAGANVLTF.

The chain combines TRBV12-3 or TRBV12-4 with TRBJ2-1; possibly TRBD1 for D (6 bases). The CDR3 covers 16 residues. V lost 6 bases, J lost 4 bases, and 19 bases lay in between. This CDR3 is CASREQERGNYNEQFF. The CDR3, as DNA: TGTGCCAGCAGGGAACAGGAGAGGGGGAATTACAATGAGCAGTTCTTC.

Ten or more counts support this clonotype. The chain employs TRBV4-1 and TRBJ1-2; TRBD1 might be the D (5 bases). Trimming stripped 0 bases from V and 7 bases from J, with 21 bases between. The CDR3 loop spans 17 amino acids. Germline lookup yields CDR1 MGHRA and CDR2 YSYEKL. The CDR3 here is CASSQDLGVRGLSGYTF. The CDR3 DNA reads as TGCGCCAGCAGCCAAGATTTGGGGGTGAGGGGACTCTCTGGCTACACCTTC.

At least ten counts were recorded for this clonotype. The chain has TRBV5-1 and TRBJ2-5; D gene unclear. The ends were cut back, 1 base at V and 2 bases at J, with 12 bases in the middle. From germline, CDR1 is SGHRS and CDR2 YFSETQ. The CDR3 totals 15 residues. The CDR3 bases are TGCGCCAGCAGCTTGCAGCTATCTTTACAAGAGACCCAGTACTTC. Its protein is CASSLQLSLQETQYF. Filled out from reference TRBV5-1 and TRBJ2-5, the complete variable domain reads KAGVTQTPRYLIKTRGQQVTLSCSPISGHRSVSWYQQTPGQGLQFLFEYFSETQRNKGNFPGRFSGRQFSNSRSEMNVSTLELGDSALYLCASSLQLSLQETQYFGPGTRLLVL.

Many counts were recorded for this clonotype. The rearrangement joins TRBV12-3 or TRBV12-4 to TRBJ1-2; D not resolved. This CDR3 has 13 amino acids. V dropped 6 bases and J dropped 9 bases, with 17 bases sitting between them. CDR3 region: CASSLSVMYRYTF. CDR3 DNA sequence: TGTGCCAGCAGCTTGTCTGTCATGTATCGCTACACCTTC.

In its sample, this clonotype was seen many times. DNA for the CDR3: TGTGCCAGCAGCCTGCACAATCAGCCCCAGCATTTT. Residues: CASSLHNQPQHF. The chain employs TRBV7-9 and TRBJ1-5; D is uncertain. V lost 5 bases, J lost 3 bases, and 5 bases lay in between. The CDR3 covers 12 residues. Germline V gives CDR1 SEHNR, CDR2 FQNEAQ (reference sequence).

Ten or more counts support this clonotype. The chain couples TRBV5-1 to TRBJ2-5; D is ambiguous. Trimming removed 0 bases at V and 0 bases at J, with 9 bases between. CDR3 length: 15 residues. Germline CDR1 reads SGHRS; CDR2 reads YFSETQ. The CDR3 DNA follows: TGCGCCAGCAGCTTGGCCGGCTCGTACCAAGAGACCCAGTACTTC. It yields the protein CASSLAGSYQETQYF.

This clonotype was seen ten or more times. The rearrangement joins TRBV5-1 to TRBJ1-1, with 8 bases lining up with TRBD1. The CDR3 is 15 residues long. The germline gives CDR1 SGHRS, CDR2 YFSETQ. The ends lost 4 bases at V and 5 bases at J; junction bases unmatched: 10. CDR3 in amino acids: CASSPTQGVGTEAFF. The CDR3 DNA is TGCGCCAGCAGCCCCACACAGGGGGTTGGAACTGAAGCTTTCTTT.

This clonotype was seen repeatedly, ten times or more. The chain carries TRBV12-3 or TRBV12-4 and TRBJ1-5; 8 bases map to TRBD1. CDR3 size: 19 residues. V was pared by 2 bases and J by 6 bases, with 18 bases of the junction left unmatched. Written as DNA, the CDR3 is TGTGCCAGCAGTTTAACTGTGATGCTGAACAGGGGGATGGCTCAGCCCCAGCATTTT. Amino acid sequence: CASSLTVMLNRGMAQPQHF.

Many counts were recorded for this clonotype. The chain joins TRBV10-3 to TRBJ2-3; TRBD1 might be the D (6 bases). Trimming took off 4 bases at V and 2 bases at J, with 13 bases between the two ends. The germline CDR1 and CDR2 sequences are ENHRY and SYGVKD. This CDR3 spans 15 amino acids. CDR3 sequence (DNA): TGTGCCATCAGTGCGTCAGGGGTGAACACAGATACGCAGTATTTT. Translating it yields CAISASGVNTDTQYF.

This clonotype was found many times. The J gene is TRBJ2-7, the V gene TRBV11-2, with 7 bases matching TRBD2. Trimming removed 2 bases from V and 7 bases from J; junction bases left unmatched: 8. The CDR3 is 14 amino acids. Germline assignment: CDR1 SGHAT and CDR2 FQNNGV. DNA for the CDR3: TGTGCCAGCAGCTTACCCTATGGGGGGGTAGAGCAGTACTTC. It yields the protein CASSLPYGGVEQYF.

DNA for the CDR3: TGCAGCATAAGGACTAGCACAGATACGCAGTATTTT. This codes for CSIRTSTDTQYF. V and J are TRBV29-1 and TRBJ2-3; maybe TRBD2 (5 bases). This CDR3 is 12 amino acids long. Germline loops: CDR1 SQVTM, CDR2 ANQGSEA. V was cut by 8 bases and J by 0 bases, with 9 bases left in between.